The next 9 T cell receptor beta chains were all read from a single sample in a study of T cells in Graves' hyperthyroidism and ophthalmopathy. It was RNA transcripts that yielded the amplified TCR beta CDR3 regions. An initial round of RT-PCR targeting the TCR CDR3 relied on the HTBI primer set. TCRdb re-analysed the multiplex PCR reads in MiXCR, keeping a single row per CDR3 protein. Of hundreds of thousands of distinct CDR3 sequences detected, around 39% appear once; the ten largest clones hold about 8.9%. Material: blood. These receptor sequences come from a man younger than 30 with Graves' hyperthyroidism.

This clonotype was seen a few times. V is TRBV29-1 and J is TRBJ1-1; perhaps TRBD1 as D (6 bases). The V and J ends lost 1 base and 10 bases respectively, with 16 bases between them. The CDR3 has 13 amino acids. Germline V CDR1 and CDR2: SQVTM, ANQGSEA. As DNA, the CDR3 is TGCAGCGTTGAAGCCTTTCGGGGGCCTGCAGCTTTCTTT. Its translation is CSVEAFRGPAAFF.

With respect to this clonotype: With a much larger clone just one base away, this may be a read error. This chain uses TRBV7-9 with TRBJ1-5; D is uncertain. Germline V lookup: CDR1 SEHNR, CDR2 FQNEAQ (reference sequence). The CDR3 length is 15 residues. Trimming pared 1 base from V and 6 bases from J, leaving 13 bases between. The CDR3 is CASSLVAAYPQPQHF. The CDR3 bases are TGTGCCAGCAGCTTAGTCGCGGCATATCCTCAGCCCCAGCATTTT. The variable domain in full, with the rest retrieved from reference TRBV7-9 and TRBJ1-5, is DTGVSQNPRHKITKRGQNVTFRCDPISEHNRLYWYRQTLGQGPEFLTYFQNEAQLEKSRLLSDRFSAERPKGSFSTLEIQRTEQGDSAMYLCASSLVAAYPQPQHFGDGTRLSIL.

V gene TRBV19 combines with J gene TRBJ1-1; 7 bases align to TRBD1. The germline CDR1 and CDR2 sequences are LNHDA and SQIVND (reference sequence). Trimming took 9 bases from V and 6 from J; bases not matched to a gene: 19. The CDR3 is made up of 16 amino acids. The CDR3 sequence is CASSYSWAGGLSEAFF. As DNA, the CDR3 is TGTGCCAGCAGTTACTCCTGGGCAGGGGGGTTATCTGAAGCTTTCTTT. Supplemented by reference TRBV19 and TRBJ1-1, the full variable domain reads DGGITQSPKYLFRKEGQNVTLSCEQNLNHDAMYWYRQDPGQGLRLIYYSQIVNDFQKGDIAEGYSVSREKKESFPLTVTSAQKNPTAFYLCASSYSWAGGLSEAFFGQGTRLTVV.

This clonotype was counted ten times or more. The CDR3 DNA is TGCAGTGCTAGAGTGGGGACCGAGACCCAGTACTTC. Translated, it gives CSARVGTETQYF. The chain combines TRBV20-1 with TRBJ2-5; TRBD1 or TRBD2 may be the D gene (5 bases each). The V end lost 1 base, the J end lost 5 bases, and 8 bases lay between the germline ends. Per the germline V gene, CDR1 is DFQATT and CDR2 is SNEGSKA (reference sequence). The CDR3 covers 12 residues.

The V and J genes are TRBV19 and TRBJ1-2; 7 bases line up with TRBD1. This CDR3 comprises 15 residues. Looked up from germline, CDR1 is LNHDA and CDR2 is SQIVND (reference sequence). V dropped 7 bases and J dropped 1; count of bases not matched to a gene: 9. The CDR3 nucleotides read TGTGCCAGTACCTCCCGAAGGGGGCTTAACTATGGCTACACCTTC. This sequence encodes CASTSRRGLNYGYTF.

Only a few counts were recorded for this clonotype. The CDR3 loop is CASSESSSAQFF. CDR3 in DNA: TGTGCCAGCAGTGAAAGTAGCTCGGCGCAGTTCTTC. V gene TRBV2 combines with J gene TRBJ2-1, with no clear D. The CDR3 is 12 residues long. Germline lookup yields CDR1 SNHLY and CDR2 FYNNEI. The V and J ends lost 2 bases and 12 bases respectively, with 11 bases between them. Combining the CDR3 with reference TRBV2 and TRBJ2-1 gives the whole variable domain EPEVTQTPSHQVTQMGQEVILRCVPISNHLYFYWYRQILGQKVEFLVSFYNNEISEKSEIFDDQFSVERPDGSNFTLKIRSTKLEDSAMYFCASSESSSAQFFGPGTRLTVL.

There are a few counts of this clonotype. The CDR3 region is CASSYSRPQGYEKLFF. The DNA of the CDR3 is TGTGCCAGCAGTTACTCGCGGCCTCAGGGGTACGAAAAACTGTTTTTT. The J gene is TRBJ1-4, the V gene TRBV12-3 or TRBV12-4; tentative D call: TRBD1 (6 bases). The CDR3 has 16 residues. Trimming took 4 bases from V and 8 from J, leaving 20 bases between them.

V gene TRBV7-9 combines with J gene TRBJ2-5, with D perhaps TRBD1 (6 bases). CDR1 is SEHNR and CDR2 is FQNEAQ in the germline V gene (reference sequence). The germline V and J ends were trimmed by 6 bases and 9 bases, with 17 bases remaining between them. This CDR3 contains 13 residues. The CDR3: CASSSTGTEAQYF. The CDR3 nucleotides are TGTGCCAGCAGTTCTACAGGGACGGAGGCCCAGTACTTC. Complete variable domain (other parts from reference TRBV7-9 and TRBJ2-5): DTGVSQNPRHKITKRGQNVTFRCDPISEHNRLYWYRQTLGQGPEFLTYFQNEAQLEKSRLLSDRFSAERPKGSFSTLEIQRTEQGDSAMYLCASSSTGTEAQYFGPGTRLLVL.

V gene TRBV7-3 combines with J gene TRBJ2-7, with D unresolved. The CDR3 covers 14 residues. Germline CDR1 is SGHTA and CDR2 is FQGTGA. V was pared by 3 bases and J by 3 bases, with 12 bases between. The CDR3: CASSFRQLYYEQYF. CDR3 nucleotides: TGTGCCAGCAGCTTCCGTCAGTTATACTACGAGCAGTACTTC.